One and the same sample provided the 21 T cell receptor beta chains below, sequenced in a study of neoadjuvant anti-PD-1 for oral cavity cancer. Generated by immunoSEQ multiplex PCR, the TCRdb table keeps only in-frame clones and is missing some. The profile shows just over 65,000 clones, 80% to 90% of them singletons. Time point specified: after neoadjuvant nivolumab, at surgical resection. The sequencing here drew on PBMCs, taken after nivolumab (anti-PD-1) treatment. These receptors came from a person between 35 and 79 years old with oral cavity squamous cell carcinoma.

V and J are TRBV10-3 and TRBJ1-1; D is perhaps TRBD1 (6 bases). The germline V gene encodes CDR1 ENHRY and CDR2 SYGVKD. V gave up 3 bases and J gave up 0 bases, with 8 bases separating them. The CDR3 has 14 amino acids. The DNA for the CDR3 is TGTGCCATCAGTGAACAGGGATTGAACACTGAAGCTTTCTTT. Protein sequence: CAISEQGLNTEAFF.

V gene TRBV19 combines with J gene TRBJ2-7, with D perhaps TRBD2 (5 bases). Trimming shortened V by 4 bases and J by 2 bases, and 9 bases separated the two germline ends. This CDR3 is 13 amino acids long. In germline, CDR1 is LNHDA, CDR2 SQIVND (reference sequence). The CDR3 DNA sequence: TGTGCCAGTAGTAGAGGAGGCCCCTACGAGCAGTACTTC. Translating gives CASSRGGPYEQYF.

The chain links TRBV7-8 to TRBJ2-1; D possibly matches TRBD1 or TRBD2 (5 bases each). The V gene lost 5 bases and the J gene lost 2 bases, with 22 bases spanning the gap. The CDR3 totals 18 residues. Germline V lookup: CDR1 SGHVS, CDR2 FQNEAQ. CDR3 residues: CASSPRARGRNPYNEQFF. The DNA of the CDR3 is TGTGCCAGCAGCCCCCGGGCCCGGGGCCGAAACCCCTACAATGAGCAGTTCTTC.

This sequence joins TRBV9 and TRBJ2-5; 10 bases align to TRBD2. Unmatched junction bases numbered 13, after V lost 0 bases and J lost 5 bases. The CDR3 contains 18 residues. Germline CDR1 SGDLS, CDR2 YYNGEE. The CDR3 DNA reads as TGTGCCAGCAGCGTAGGGGGTAGCGGGAGGCCATCAGGGGAGACCCAGTACTTC. This encodes CASSVGGSGRPSGETQYF. Complete variable domain (other parts from reference TRBV9 and TRBJ2-5): DSGVTQTPKHLITATGQRVTLRCSPRSGDLSVYWYQQSLDQGLQFLIQYYNGEERAKGNILERFSAQQFPDLHSELNLSSLELGDSALYFCASSVGGSGRPSGETQYFGPGTRLLVL.

The rearrangement uses TRBV6-5 and TRBJ1-1; tentatively, D is TRBD1 (5 bases). CDR3 length equals 13 residues. The V end was cut by 6 bases, the J end by 0 bases, with 8 bases between. Germline V CDR1 and CDR2: MNHEY, SVGAGI. The CDR3 sequence is CASRGTMNTEAFF. Here the CDR3 DNA reads TGTGCCAGCAGGGGGACTATGAACACTGAAGCTTTCTTT.

For the CDR3, the DNA is TGTGCCTCCGCTACGTCAGGGACAATGAACACTGAAGCTTTCTTT. This encodes CASATSGTMNTEAFF. The chain uses TRBV27 and TRBJ1-1, with D tentatively TRBD1 (6 bases). The CDR3 is 15 residues long. Germline lookup yields CDR1 MNHEY and CDR2 SMNVEV (reference sequence). The V end lost 11 bases, the J end lost 0 bases, and 19 bases lay between the germline ends.

The chain has TRBV28 and TRBJ1-1; 7 bases map to TRBD1. With V trimmed by 8 bases and J by 5 bases, 11 bases remained unmatched. CDR1 and CDR2 (germline): MDHEN, SYDVKM. CDR3 length: 14 residues. CDR3 amino acids: CASRSIDRVTEAFF. CDR3 in DNA: TGTGCCAGCCGTTCGATAGACAGGGTTACTGAAGCTTTCTTT.

This clone was observed once. The CDR3, as DNA: TGTGCCTGGAGTTGGGGAAATGGGGGCGATCAGCCCCAGCATTTT. It yields the protein CAWSWGNGGDQPQHF. V usage is TRBV30 and J usage is TRBJ1-5; D is possibly TRBD1 (6 bases). CDR3 length: 15 amino acids. From germline, CDR1 is GTSNPN and CDR2 SVGIG (reference sequence). Deletions cut 2 bases from V and 5 bases from J, with 16 bases between.

This chain uses TRBV10-3 with TRBJ2-7; tentatively, D is TRBD2 (6 bases). V was trimmed by 8 bases and J by 3 bases, leaving 17 bases between them. The length of the CDR3 is 14 residues. Germline V gives CDR1 ENHRY, CDR2 SYGVKD. CDR3 in DNA: TGTGCCATCGGAGATAGCGGAGTAAGCTACGAGCAGTACTTC. It yields the protein CAIGDSGVSYEQYF.

This chain uses TRBV7-8 with TRBJ2-7; 9 bases agree with TRBD1. The CDR3 has 14 amino acids. V was clipped by 9 bases and J by 2 bases; unmatched bases: 8. Germline CDR1 reads SGHVS; CDR2 reads FQNEAQ. The DNA for the CDR3 is TGTGCCAGTGAATCCGGGACAGGGACCTACGAGCAGTACTTC. Translated: CASESGTGTYEQYF.

This clone appeared a few times. V usage is TRBV25-1 and J usage is TRBJ2-1; no firm D call. CDR1 is MGHDK and CDR2 is SYGVNS in the germline V gene. V lost 1 base to trimming and J lost 1 base, with 5 bases between them. This CDR3 comprises 14 residues. The CDR3 loop is CASSELGSYNEQFF. As DNA, the CDR3 is TGTGCCAGCAGTGAATTGGGGTCCTACAATGAGCAGTTCTTC.

The V and J genes are TRBV5-8 and TRBJ1-1; D not certain. CDR1 is SGHTS and CDR2 is YDEGEE in the germline V gene. The V end lost 1 base, the J end lost 4 bases, and 11 bases lay between the germline ends. The CDR3 loop spans 14 amino acids. The CDR3 region is CASSLMELSTEAFF. The CDR3 DNA follows: TGTGCCAGCAGCTTGATGGAGTTAAGCACTGAAGCTTTCTTT.

The chain is built from TRBV7-9 and TRBJ2-2, with unresolved D. Per the germline V gene, CDR1 is SEHNR and CDR2 is FQNEAQ (reference sequence). Trimming left V 6 bases short and J 5 bases short, with 4 bases between. The CDR3 loop spans 11 amino acids. This CDR3 is CASSQTGELFF. For the CDR3, the DNA is TGTGCCAGCAGTCAGACCGGGGAGCTGTTTTTT.

The chain combines TRBV6-1 with TRBJ1-5; no reliable D call. Germline V gene lookup returns CDR1 MNHNS and CDR2 SASEGT. The CDR3 sequence is 14 residues long. Trimming removed 3 bases from V and 3 bases from J, with 9 bases in between. The CDR3 loop is CASSDSHLNQPQHF. The CDR3 DNA reads TGTGCCAGCAGTGACAGTCACCTCAATCAGCCCCAGCATTTT.

The V and J genes are TRBV5-1 and TRBJ2-3; no firm D call. Germline V gene lookup returns CDR1 SGHRS and CDR2 YFSETQ. The CDR3 is made up of 14 amino acids. V lost 2 bases, J lost 0 bases, and 7 bases lay in between. The CDR3 sequence: CASSFTVSTDTQYF. In DNA form, the CDR3 reads TGCGCCAGCAGCTTCACAGTAAGCACAGATACGCAGTATTTT.

The chain joins TRBV27 to TRBJ2-1, with unresolved D. Trimming removed 6 bases from V and 9 bases from J, with 9 bases in between. This CDR3 spans 11 amino acids. CDR1 is MNHEY and CDR2 is SMNVEV in the germline V gene (reference sequence). CDR3 protein: CASRSSGEQFF. For the CDR3, the DNA is TGTGCCAGCAGGTCCTCGGGTGAGCAGTTCTTC.

The count of this clone is one. V is TRBV7-2 and J is TRBJ2-1; D gene uncertain. CDR1 and CDR2 from the germline V gene are SGHTA and FQGNSA. V was clipped by 3 bases and J by 7 bases, with 13 bases between them. This CDR3 is 14 amino acids long. The CDR3 sequence is CASSFPTHGNEQFF. Here the CDR3 DNA reads TGTGCCAGCAGCTTCCCCACGCACGGGAATGAGCAGTTCTTC.

This clone showed up just a few times. The chain recombines TRBV14 with TRBJ2-1, with 9 bases aligning to TRBD2. Germline CDR1 is SGHDN and CDR2 is FVKESK. With V trimmed by 4 bases and J by 1 base, 5 bases remained unmatched. CDR3 length equals 16 residues. The CDR3 nucleotides read TGTGCCAGCAGCCTCCTGACTAGCGGATCCTACAATGAGCAGTTCTTC. Its translation is CASSLLTSGSYNEQFF.

On this clone: The sample has other DNA sequences that encode this CDR3 too. The chain combines TRBV6-5 with TRBJ2-1; D remains unclear. The V and J ends lost 6 bases and 4 bases respectively, with 10 bases between them. The length of the CDR3 is 13 residues. CDR1 and CDR2 from the germline V gene are MNHEY and SVGAGI. The CDR3 DNA follows: TGTGCCAGCAGCTCGGCAGTTTACAATGAGCAGTTCTTC. This translates into CASSSAVYNEQFF.

This chain links TRBV6-1 with TRBJ1-2; tentative D call: TRBD1 (5 bases). The CDR3 contains 13 residues. Germline V lookup: CDR1 MNHNS, CDR2 SASEGT. Trimming stripped 2 bases from V and 4 bases from J, with 8 bases between. CDR3 nucleotides: TGTGCCAGCAGTGAATCCGGGACCTATGGCTACACCTTC. It codes for CASSESGTYGYTF.

The J gene is TRBJ2-7, the V gene TRBV27, with 8 bases matching TRBD1. V was clipped by 1 base and J by 4 bases; unmatched bases: 3. The germline gives CDR1 MNHEY, CDR2 SMNVEV (reference sequence). This CDR3 region has 14 residues. The CDR3 is CASSLYRGTYEQYF. The CDR3 DNA reads as TGTGCCAGCAGTTTATACAGGGGGACTTACGAGCAGTACTTC.